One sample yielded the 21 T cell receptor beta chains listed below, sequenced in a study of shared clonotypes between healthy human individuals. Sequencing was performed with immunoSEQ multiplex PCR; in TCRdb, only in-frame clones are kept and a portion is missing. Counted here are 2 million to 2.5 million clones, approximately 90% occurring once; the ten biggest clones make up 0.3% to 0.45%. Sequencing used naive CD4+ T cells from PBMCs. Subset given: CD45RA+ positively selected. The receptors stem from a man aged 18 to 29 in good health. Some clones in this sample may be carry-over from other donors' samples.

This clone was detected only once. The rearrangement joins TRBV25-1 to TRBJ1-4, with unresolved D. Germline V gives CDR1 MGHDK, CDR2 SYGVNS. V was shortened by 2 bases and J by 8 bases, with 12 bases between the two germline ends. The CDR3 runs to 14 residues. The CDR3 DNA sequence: TGTGCCAGCAGTGAAGCGGTGGGGAGGGAAAAACTGTTTTTT. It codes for CASSEAVGREKLFF.

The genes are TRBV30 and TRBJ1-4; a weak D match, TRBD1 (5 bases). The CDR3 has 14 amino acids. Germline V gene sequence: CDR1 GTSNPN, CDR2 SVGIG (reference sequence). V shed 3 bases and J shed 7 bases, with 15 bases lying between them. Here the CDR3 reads CAWSPMGESEKLFF. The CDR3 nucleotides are TGTGCCTGGAGCCCCATGGGGGAGAGTGAAAAACTGTTTTTT.

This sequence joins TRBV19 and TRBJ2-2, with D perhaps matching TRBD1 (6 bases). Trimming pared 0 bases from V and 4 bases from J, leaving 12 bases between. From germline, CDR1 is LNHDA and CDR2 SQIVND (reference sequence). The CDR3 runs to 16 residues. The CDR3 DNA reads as TGTGCCAGTAGTATAGAATACAGGGTGAGCACCGGGGAGCTGTTTTTT. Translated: CASSIEYRVSTGELFF.

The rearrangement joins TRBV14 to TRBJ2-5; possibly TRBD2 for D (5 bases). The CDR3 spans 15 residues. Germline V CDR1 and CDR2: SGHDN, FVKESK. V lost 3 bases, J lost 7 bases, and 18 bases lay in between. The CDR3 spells CASSHHGDRFGTQYF. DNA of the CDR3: TGTGCCAGCAGCCACCACGGGGATCGCTTTGGGACCCAGTACTTC.

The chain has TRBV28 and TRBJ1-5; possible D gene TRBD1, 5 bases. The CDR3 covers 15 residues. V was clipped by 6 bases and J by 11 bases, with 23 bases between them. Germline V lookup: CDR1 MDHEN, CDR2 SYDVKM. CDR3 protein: CASRPPGEQDRAQHF. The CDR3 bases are TGTGCCAGCAGGCCCCCCGGGGAACAGGATAGAGCCCAGCATTTT.

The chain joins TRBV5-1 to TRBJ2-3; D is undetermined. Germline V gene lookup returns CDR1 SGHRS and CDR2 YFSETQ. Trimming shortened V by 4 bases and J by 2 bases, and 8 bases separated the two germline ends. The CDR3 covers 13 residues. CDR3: CASSLQNTDTQYF. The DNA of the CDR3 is TGCGCCAGCAGCCTACAGAACACAGATACGCAGTATTTT.

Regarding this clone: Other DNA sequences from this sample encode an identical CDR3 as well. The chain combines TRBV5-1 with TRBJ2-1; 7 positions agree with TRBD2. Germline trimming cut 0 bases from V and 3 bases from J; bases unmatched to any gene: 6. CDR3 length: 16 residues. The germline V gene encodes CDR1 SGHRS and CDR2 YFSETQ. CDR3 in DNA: TGCGCCAGCAGCTTGGCGGCGGGAGTAAGCTACAATGAGCAGTTCTTC. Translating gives CASSLAAGVSYNEQFF. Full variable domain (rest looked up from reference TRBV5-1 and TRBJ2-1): KAGVTQTPRYLIKTRGQQVTLSCSPISGHRSVSWYQQTPGQGLQFLFEYFSETQRNKGNFPGRFSGRQFSNSRSEMNVSTLELGDSALYLCASSLAAGVSYNEQFFGPGTRLTVL.

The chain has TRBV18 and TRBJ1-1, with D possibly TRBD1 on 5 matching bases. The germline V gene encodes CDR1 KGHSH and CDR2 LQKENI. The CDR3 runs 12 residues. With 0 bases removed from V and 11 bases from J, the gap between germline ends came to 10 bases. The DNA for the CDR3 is TGTGCCAGCTCACCACCGCAGGGAATGGCTTTCTTT. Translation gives CASSPPQGMAFF.

Written as DNA, the CDR3 is TGTGCCAGCAGTTACTCTGGGCAGATGTACACCTTC. This gives the protein CASSYSGQMYTF. The chain links TRBV6-6 to TRBJ1-2; D is uncertain. V gave up 0 bases and J gave up 11 bases, with 10 bases separating them. Germline lookup yields CDR1 MNHNY and CDR2 SVGAGI (reference sequence). This CDR3 is 12 amino acids long.

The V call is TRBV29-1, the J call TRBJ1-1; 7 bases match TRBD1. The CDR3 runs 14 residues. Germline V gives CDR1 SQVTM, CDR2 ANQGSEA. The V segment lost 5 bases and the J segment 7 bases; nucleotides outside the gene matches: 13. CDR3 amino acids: CSVQPLGRGSEAFF. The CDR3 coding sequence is TGCAGCGTTCAACCCCTGGGCAGGGGGAGTGAAGCTTTCTTT.

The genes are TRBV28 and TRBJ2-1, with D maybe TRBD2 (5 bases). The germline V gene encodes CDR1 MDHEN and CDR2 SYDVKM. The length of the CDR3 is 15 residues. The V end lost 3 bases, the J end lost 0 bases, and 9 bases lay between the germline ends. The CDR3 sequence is CASSFKAASYNEQFF. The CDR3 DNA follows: TGTGCCAGCAGTTTTAAAGCGGCCTCCTACAATGAGCAGTTCTTC.

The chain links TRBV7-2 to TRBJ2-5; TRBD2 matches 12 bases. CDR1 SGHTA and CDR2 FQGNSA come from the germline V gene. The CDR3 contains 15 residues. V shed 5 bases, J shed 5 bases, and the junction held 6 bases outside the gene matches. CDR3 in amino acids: CASSARLAGVETQYF. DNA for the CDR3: TGTGCCAGCAGCGCACGACTAGCGGGAGTGGAGACCCAGTACTTC.

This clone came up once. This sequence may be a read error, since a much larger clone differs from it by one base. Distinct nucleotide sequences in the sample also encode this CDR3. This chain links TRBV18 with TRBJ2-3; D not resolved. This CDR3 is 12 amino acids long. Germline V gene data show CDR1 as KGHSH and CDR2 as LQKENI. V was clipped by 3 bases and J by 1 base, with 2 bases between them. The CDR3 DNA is TGTGCCAGCTCACCTCGCACAGATACGCAGTATTTT. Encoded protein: CASSPRTDTQYF.

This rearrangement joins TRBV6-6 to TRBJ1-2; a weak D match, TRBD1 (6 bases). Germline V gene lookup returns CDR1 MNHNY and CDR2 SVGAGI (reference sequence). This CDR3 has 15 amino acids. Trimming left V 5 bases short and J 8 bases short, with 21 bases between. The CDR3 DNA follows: TGTGCCAGCAGTGACACGAAGGGGGAGGGAGACGGCTACACCTTC. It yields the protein CASSDTKGEGDGYTF.

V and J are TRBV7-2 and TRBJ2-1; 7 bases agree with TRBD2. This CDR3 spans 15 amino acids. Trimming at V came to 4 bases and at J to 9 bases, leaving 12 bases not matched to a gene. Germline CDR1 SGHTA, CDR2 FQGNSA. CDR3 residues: CASSSPTGGFLEQFF. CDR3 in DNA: TGTGCCAGCAGCTCCCCAACGGGGGGTTTTCTTGAGCAGTTCTTC.

DNA for the CDR3: TGTGCCAGCAGCTTCGGACCGCGCTCTGGGGCCAACGTCCTGACTTTC. The encoded protein is CASSFGPRSGANVLTF. J is TRBJ2-6 and V is TRBV7-3, with no clear D. The CDR3 runs to 16 residues. Per germline, CDR1 SGHTA and CDR2 FQGTGA. The V end lost 3 bases, the J end lost 0 bases, and 9 bases lay between the germline ends.

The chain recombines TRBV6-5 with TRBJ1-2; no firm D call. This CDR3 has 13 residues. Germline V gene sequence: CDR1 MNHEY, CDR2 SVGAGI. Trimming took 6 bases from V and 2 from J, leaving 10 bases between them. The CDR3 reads CASRRQENYGYTF. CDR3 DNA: TGTGCCAGCAGACGACAAGAAAACTATGGCTACACCTTC.

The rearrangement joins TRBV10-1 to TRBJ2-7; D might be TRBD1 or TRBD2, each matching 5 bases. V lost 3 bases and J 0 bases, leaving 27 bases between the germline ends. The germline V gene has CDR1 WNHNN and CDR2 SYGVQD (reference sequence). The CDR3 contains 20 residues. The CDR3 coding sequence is TGCGCCAGCAGTGAAGAAGGAGTACGAGGGACCTTGGCGGGCTCCTACGAGCAGTACTTC. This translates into CASSEEGVRGTLAGSYEQYF.

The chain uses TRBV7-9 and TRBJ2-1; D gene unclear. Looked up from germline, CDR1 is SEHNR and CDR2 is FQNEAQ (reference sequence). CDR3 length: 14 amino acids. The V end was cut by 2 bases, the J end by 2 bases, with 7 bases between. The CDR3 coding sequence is TGTGCCAGCAGCTTAACGGGTACCTACAATGAGCAGTTCTTC. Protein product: CASSLTGTYNEQFF.

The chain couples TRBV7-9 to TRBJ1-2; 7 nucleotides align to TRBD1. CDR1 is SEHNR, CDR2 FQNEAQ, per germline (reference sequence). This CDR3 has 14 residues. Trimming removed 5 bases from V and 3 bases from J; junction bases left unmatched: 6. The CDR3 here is CASSARQGHYGYTF. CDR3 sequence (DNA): TGTGCCAGCAGCGCGAGACAGGGACACTATGGCTACACCTTC.

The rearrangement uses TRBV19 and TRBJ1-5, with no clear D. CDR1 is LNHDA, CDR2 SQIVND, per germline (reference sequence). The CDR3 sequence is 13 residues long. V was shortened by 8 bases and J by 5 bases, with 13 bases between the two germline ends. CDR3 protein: CASHPGVHQPQHF. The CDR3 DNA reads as TGTGCCAGTCACCCTGGCGTCCATCAGCCCCAGCATTTT.